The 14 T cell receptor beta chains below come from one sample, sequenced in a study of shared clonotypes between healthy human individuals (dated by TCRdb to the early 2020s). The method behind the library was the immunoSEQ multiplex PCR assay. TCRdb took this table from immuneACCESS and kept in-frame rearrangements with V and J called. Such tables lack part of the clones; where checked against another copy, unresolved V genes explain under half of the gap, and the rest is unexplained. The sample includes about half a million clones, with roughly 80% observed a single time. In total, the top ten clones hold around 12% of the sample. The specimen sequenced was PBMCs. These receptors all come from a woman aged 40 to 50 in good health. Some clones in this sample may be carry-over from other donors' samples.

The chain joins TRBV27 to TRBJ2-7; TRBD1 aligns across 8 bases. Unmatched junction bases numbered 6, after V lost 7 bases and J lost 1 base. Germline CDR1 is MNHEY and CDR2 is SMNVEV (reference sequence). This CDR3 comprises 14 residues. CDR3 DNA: TGTGCCAGCAAGCCTACAGGGGGATCCTACGAGCAGTACTTC. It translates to CASKPTGGSYEQYF.

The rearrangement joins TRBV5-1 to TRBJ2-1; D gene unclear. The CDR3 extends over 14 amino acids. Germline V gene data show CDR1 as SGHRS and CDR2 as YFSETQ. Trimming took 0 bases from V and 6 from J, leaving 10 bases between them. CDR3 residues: CASSLEAMPNEQFF. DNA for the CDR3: TGCGCCAGCAGCTTGGAGGCCATGCCCAATGAGCAGTTCTTC.

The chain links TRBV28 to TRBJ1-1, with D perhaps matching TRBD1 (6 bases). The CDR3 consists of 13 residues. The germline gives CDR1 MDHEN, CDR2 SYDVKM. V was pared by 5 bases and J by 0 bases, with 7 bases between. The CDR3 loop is CASSRQVNTEAFF. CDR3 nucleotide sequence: TGTGCCAGCAGTCGACAGGTGAACACTGAAGCTTTCTTT.

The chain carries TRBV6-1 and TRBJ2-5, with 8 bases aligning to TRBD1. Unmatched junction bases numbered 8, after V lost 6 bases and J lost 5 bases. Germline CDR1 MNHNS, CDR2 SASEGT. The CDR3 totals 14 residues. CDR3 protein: CASSEDRVRETQYF. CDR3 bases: TGTGCCAGCAGCGAGGACAGGGTAAGGGAGACCCAGTACTTC.

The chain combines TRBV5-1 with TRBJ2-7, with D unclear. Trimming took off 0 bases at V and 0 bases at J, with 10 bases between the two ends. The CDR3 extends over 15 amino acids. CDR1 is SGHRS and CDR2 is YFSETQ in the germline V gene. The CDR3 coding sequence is TGCGCCAGCAGCTTGGGGTCCATGAGCTCCTACGAGCAGTACTTC. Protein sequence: CASSLGSMSSYEQYF.

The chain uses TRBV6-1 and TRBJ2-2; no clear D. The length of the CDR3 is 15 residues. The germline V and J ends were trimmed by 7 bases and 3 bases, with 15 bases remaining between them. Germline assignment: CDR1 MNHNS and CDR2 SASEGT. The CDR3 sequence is CASTRLYRDTGELFF. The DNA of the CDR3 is TGTGCCAGCACCCGCCTATACAGAGACACCGGGGAGCTGTTTTTT.

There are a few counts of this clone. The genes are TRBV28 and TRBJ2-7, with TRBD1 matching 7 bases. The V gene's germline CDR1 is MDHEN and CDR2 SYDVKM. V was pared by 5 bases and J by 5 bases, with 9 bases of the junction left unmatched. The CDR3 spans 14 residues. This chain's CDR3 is CASSPSTGLDEQYF. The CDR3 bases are TGTGCCAGCAGTCCCTCGACAGGGTTAGACGAGCAGTACTTC.

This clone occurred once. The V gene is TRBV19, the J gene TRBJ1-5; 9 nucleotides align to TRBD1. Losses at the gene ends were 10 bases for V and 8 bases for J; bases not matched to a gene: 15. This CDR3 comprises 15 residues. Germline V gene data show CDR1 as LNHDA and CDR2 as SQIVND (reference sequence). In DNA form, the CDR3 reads TGTGCCACCCAAAGCGGGACAGGGAAATCAGAGCCCCAGCATTTT. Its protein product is CATQSGTGKSEPQHF.

As DNA, the CDR3 is TGTGCCAGCAGCCCGGGGCAGCAACACTCCTACGAGCAGTACTTC. This translates into CASSPGQQHSYEQYF. This rearrangement joins TRBV11-3 to TRBJ2-7; tentatively, D is TRBD1 or TRBD2 (5 bases each). The CDR3 sequence is 15 residues long. V was cut by 5 bases and J by 0 bases, with 14 bases left in between. The V gene's germline CDR1 is SGHNT and CDR2 YENEEA.

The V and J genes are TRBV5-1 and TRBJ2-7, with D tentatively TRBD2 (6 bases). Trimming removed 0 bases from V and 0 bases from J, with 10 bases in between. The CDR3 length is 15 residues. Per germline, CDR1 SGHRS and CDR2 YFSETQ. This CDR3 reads CASSLAGESSYEQYF. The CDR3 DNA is TGCGCCAGCAGCTTGGCGGGGGAGAGCTCCTACGAGCAGTACTTC.

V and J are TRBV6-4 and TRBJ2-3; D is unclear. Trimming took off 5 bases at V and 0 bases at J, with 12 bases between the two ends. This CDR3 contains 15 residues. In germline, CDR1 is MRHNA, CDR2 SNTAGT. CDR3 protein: CASSNEESSTDTQYF. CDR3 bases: TGTGCCAGCAGTAACGAAGAATCTAGCACAGATACGCAGTATTTT.

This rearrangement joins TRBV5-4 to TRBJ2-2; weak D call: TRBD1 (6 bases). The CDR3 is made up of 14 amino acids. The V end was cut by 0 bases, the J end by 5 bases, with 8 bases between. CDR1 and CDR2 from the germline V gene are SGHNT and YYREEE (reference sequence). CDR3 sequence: CASSLGTETGELFF. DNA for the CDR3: TGTGCCAGCAGCTTGGGGACAGAGACCGGGGAGCTGTTTTTT.

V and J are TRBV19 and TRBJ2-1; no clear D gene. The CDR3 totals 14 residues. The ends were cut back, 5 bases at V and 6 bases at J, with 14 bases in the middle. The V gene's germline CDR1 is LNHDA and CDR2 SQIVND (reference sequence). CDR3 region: CASSPQAVPNEQFF. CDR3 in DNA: TGTGCCAGTAGTCCCCAGGCGGTTCCCAATGAGCAGTTCTTC. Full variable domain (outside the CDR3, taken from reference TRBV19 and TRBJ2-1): DGGITQSPKYLFRKEGQNVTLSCEQNLNHDAMYWYRQDPGQGLRLIYYSQIVNDFQKGDIAEGYSVSREKKESFPLTVTSAQKNPTAFYLCASSPQAVPNEQFFGPGTRLTVL.

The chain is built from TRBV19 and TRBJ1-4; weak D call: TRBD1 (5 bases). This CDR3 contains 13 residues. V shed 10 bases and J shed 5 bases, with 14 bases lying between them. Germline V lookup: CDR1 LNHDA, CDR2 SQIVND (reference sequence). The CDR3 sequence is CATSGRRNEKLFF. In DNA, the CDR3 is TGTGCCACGTCGGGACGGAGGAATGAAAAACTGTTTTTT.